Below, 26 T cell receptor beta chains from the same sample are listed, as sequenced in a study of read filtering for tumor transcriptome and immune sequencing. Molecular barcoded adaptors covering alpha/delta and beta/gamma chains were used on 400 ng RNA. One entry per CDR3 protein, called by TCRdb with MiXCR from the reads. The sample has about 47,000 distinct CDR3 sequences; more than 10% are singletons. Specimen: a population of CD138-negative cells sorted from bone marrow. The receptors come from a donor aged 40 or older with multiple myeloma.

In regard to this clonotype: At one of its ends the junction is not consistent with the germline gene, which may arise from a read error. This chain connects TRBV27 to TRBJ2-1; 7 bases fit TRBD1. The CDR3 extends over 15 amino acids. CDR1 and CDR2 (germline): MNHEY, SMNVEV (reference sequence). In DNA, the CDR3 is TGTGCCAGCAGTCCTACAGGGGCCTCCCACAATGAGCGGTTCTTC. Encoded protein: CASSPTGASHNERFF.

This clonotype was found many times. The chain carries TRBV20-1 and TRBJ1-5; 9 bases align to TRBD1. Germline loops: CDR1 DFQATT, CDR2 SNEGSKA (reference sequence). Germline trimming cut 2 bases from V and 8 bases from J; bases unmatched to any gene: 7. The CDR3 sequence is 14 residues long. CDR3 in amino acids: CSARLTGGSEPQHF. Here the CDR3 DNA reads TGCAGTGCTAGATTGACAGGGGGAAGTGAGCCCCAGCATTTT.

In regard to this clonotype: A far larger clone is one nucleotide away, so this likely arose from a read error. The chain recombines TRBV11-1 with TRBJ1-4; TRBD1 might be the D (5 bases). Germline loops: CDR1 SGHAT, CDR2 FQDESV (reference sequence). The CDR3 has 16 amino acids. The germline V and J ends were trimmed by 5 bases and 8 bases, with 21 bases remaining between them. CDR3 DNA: TGTGCCAGCAGCCAGAGGGGTAGGCAGGCTGGCGAAAAACTGTTTTTT. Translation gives CASSQRGRQAGEKLFF.

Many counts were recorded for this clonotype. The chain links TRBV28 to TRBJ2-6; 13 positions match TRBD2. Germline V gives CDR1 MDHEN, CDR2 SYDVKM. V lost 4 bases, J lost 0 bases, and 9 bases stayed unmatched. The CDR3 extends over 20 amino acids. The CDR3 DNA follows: TGTGCCAGCAGTTCACTAGCGGGAGGGCCTCTTGGCTCTGGGGCCAACGTCCTGACTTTC. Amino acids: CASSSLAGGPLGSGANVLTF.

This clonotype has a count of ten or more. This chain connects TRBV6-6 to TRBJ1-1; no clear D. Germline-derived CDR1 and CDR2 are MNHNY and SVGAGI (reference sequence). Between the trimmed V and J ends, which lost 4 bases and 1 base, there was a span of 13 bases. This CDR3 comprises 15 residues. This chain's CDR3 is CASSFTWTENTEAFF. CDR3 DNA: TGTGCCAGCAGTTTTACATGGACGGAGAACACTGAAGCTTTCTTT.

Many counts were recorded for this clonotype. CDR3 protein: CASGTGEYEQYF. The CDR3 region has the DNA TGTGCCTCCGGGACAGGGGAGTACGAGCAGTACTTC. This chain connects TRBV7-9 to TRBJ2-7, with TRBD1 matching 10 bases. CDR3 length: 12 amino acids. The V and J ends lost 11 bases and 4 bases, in that order; junction bases with no gene match: 5. CDR1 and CDR2 from the germline V gene are SEHNR and FQNEAQ (reference sequence).

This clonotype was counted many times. The CDR3 loop is CASSLDLYEQYF. The CDR3, as DNA: TGTGCCAGCAGCTTAGATCTCTACGAGCAGTACTTC. The chain couples TRBV11-3 to TRBJ2-7; D gene ambiguous. The V and J ends lost 0 bases and 3 bases respectively, with 3 bases between them. The CDR3 contains 12 residues. The germline CDR1 and CDR2 sequences are SGHNT and YENEEA.

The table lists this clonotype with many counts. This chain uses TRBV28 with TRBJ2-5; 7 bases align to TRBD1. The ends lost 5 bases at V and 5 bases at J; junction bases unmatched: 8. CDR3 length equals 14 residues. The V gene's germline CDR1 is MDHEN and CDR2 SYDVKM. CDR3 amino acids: CASSLTGVVETQYF. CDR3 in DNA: TGTGCCAGCAGTCTCACAGGGGTTGTGGAGACCCAGTACTTC. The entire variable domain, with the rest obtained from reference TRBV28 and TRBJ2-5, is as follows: DVKVTQSSRYLVKRTGEKVFLECVQDMDHENMFWYRQDPGLGLRLIYFSYDVKMKEKGDIPEGYSVSREKKERFSLILESASTNQTSMYLCASSLTGVVETQYFGPGTRLLVL.

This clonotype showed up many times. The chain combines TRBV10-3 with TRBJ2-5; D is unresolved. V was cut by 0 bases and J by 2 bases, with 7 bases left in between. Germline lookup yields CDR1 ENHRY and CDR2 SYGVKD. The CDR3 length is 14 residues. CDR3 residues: CAISESAGQETQYF. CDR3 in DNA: TGTGCCATCAGTGAGTCGGCAGGTCAAGAGACCCAGTACTTC.

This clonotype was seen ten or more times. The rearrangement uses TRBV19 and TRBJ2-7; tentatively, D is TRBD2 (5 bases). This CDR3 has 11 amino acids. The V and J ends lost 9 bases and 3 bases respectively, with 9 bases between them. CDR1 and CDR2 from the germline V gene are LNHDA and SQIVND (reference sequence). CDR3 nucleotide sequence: TGTGCCAGCGGAGGATTCTACGAGCAGTACTTC. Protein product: CASGGFYEQYF.

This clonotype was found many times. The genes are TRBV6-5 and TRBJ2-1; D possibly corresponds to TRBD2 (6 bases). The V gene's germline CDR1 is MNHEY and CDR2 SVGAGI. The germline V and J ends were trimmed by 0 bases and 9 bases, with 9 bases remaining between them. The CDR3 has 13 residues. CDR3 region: CASSYSGGLEQFF. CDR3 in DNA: TGTGCCAGCAGTTACTCTGGAGGGCTTGAGCAGTTCTTC.

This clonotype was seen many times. CDR3 in amino acids: CSVGRQETQYF. CDR3 coding DNA: TGCAGCGTTGGACGGCAAGAGACCCAGTACTTC. The chain carries TRBV29-1 and TRBJ2-5; D remains unclear. V was trimmed by 4 bases and J by 2 bases, leaving 5 bases between them. Germline CDR1 SQVTM, CDR2 ANQGSEA. The CDR3 loop spans 11 amino acids. The entire variable domain, with the rest obtained from reference TRBV29-1 and TRBJ2-5, is as follows: SAVISQKPSRDICQRGTSLTIQCQVDSQVTMMFWYRQQPGQSLTLIATANQGSEATYESGFVIDKFPISRPNLTFSTLTVSNMSPEDSSIYLCSVGRQETQYFGPGTRLLVL.

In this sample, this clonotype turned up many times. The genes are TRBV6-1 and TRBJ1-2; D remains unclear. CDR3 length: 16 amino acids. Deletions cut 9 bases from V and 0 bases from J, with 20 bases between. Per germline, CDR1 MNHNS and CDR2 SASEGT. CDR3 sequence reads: CASALYPDGANYGYTF. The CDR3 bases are TGTGCCAGTGCCCTCTACCCCGACGGAGCTAACTATGGCTACACCTTC.

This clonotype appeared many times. The CDR3 spells CASTIKQGRADTQYF. The CDR3 nucleotides read TGTGCCAGCACCATAAAACAGGGGAGGGCAGATACGCAGTATTTT. V gene TRBV28 combines with J gene TRBJ2-3; D tentatively fits TRBD1 or TRBD2 (7 bases each). V lost 7 bases to trimming and J lost 4 bases, with 18 bases between them. Germline assignment: CDR1 MDHEN and CDR2 SYDVKM. There are 15 residues in the CDR3.

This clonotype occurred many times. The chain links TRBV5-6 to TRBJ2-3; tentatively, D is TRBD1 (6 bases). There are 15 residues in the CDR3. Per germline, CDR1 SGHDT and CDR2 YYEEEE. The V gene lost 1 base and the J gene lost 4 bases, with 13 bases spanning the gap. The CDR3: CASSLFQGWADTQYF. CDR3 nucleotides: TGTGCCAGCAGCTTGTTTCAGGGGTGGGCAGATACGCAGTATTTT.

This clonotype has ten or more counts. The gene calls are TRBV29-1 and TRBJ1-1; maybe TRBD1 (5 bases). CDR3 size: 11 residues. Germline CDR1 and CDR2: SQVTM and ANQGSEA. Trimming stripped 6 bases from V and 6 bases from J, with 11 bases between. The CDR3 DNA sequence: TGCAGCGTGGATCAGGGACCTGAAGCTTTCTTT. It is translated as CSVDQGPEAFF.

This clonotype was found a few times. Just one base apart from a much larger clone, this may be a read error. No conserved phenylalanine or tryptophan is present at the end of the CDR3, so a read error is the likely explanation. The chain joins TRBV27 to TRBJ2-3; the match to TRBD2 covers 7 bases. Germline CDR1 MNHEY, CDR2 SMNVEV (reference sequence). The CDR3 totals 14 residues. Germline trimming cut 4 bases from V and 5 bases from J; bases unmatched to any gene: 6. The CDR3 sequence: CASSSRTSLDTQYY. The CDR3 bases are TGTGCCAGCAGTTCACGGACTAGTTTAGATACGCAGTATTAT.

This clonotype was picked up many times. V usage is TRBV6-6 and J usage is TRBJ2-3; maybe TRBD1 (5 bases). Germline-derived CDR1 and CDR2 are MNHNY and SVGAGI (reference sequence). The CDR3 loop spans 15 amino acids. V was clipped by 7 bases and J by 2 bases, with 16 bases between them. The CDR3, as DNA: TGTGCCAGCACCTACAGGTCCGCAACCACAGATACGCAGTATTTT. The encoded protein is CASTYRSATTDTQYF.

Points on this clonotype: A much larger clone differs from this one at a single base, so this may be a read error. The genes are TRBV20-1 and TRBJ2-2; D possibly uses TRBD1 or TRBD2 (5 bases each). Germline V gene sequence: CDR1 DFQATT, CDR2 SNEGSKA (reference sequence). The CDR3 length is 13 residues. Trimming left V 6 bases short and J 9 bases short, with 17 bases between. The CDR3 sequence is CSAHRPGTRELFF. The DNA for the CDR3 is TGCAGTGCGCACAGGCCGGGGACCCGGGAGCTGTTTTTT.

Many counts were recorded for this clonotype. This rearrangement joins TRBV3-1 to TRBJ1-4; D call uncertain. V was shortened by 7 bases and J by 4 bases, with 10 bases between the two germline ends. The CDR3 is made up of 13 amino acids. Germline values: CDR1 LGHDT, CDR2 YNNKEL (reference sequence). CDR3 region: CASNRAGNEKLFF. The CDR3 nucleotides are TGTGCCAGCAACCGGGCTGGTAATGAAAAACTGTTTTTT.

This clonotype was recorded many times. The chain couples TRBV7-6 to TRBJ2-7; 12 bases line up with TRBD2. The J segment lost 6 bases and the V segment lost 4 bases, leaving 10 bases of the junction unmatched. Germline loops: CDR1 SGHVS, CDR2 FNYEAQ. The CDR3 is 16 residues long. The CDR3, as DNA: TGTGCCAGCAGCTCTACTAGCGGGAGGACAGACTCCGAGCAGTACTTC. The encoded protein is CASSSTSGRTDSEQYF.

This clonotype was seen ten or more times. CDR3 nucleotides: TGCAGCTCCGTAGCGGGAGGGCCGGGTGAGACCCAGTACTTC. The encoded protein is CSSVAGGPGETQYF. This chain joins TRBV29-1 and TRBJ2-5; 11 bases are shared with TRBD2. The J segment lost 5 bases and the V segment lost 8 bases, leaving 10 bases of the junction unmatched. Germline V gene data show CDR1 as SQVTM and CDR2 as ANQGSEA. The CDR3 is 14 amino acids.

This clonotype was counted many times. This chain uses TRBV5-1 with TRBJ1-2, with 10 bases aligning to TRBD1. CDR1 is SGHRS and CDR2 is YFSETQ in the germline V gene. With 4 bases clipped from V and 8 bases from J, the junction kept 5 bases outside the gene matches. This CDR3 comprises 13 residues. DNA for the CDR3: TGCGCCAGCAGCCTGGGGACAGGGGTCGGCTACACCTTC. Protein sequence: CASSLGTGVGYTF.

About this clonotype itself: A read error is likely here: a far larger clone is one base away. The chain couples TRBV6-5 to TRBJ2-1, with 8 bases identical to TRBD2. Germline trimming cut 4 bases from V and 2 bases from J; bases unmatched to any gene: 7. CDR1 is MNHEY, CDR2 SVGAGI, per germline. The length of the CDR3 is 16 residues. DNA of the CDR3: TGTGCCAGCAGTTGTACGGGAGGGACACCCTACAATGAGCAGTTCTTC. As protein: CASSCTGGTPYNEQFF.

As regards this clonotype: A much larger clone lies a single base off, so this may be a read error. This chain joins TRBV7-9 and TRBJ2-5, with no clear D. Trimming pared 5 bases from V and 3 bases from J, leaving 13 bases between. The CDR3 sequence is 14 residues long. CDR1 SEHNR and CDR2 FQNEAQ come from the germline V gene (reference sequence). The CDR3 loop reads CASSRIAPEETQYF. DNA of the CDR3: TGTGCCAGCAGCCGAATTGCCCCGGAAGAGACCCAGTACTTC.

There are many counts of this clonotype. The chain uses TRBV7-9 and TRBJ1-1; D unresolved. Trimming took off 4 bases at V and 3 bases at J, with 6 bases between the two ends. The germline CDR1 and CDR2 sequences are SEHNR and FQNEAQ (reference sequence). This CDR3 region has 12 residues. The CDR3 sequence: CASSSQDTEAFF. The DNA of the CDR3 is TGTGCCAGCAGCTCCCAGGACACTGAAGCTTTCTTT.